The 22 T cell receptor beta chains presented below share a single source sample, sequenced in a study of T cell repertoires in cytomegalovirus infection. TCRdb independently ran MiXCR on the reads; one entry per CDR3 protein. The sample holds around 310,000 distinct CDR3 sequences, under 35% seen once. Their target antigens are unknown. The sample here was cultured PBMCs, taken from culture after CMV antigen stimulation. These receptor sequences come from a human donor in good health (CMV status not recorded). Some clones in this sample may be carry-over from other donors' samples.

This clonotype has more than one count but fewer than ten. The rearrangement joins TRBV4-1 to TRBJ2-1; TRBD2 matches at 14 bases. CDR1 is MGHRA, CDR2 YSYEKL, per germline. With V trimmed by 4 bases and J by 8 bases, 4 bases remained unmatched. The CDR3 spans 15 residues. The CDR3 here is CASSPGTSGRDEQFF. The CDR3 nucleotides read TGCGCCAGCAGCCCGGGGACTAGCGGGAGAGATGAGCAGTTCTTC.

The sample holds many counts of this clonotype. The chain is built from TRBV7-2 and TRBJ2-7, with 10 bases that match TRBD1. The CDR3 runs to 14 residues. Trimming at V came to 7 bases and at J to 6 bases, leaving 9 bases not matched to a gene. Germline V lookup: CDR1 SGHTA, CDR2 FQGNSA. The CDR3 spells CASTQQTGGLEQYF. CDR3 sequence (DNA): TGTGCCAGCACCCAACAGACAGGGGGCCTCGAGCAGTACTTC.

This clonotype showed up just a few times. This chain links TRBV5-4 with TRBJ2-3, with D perhaps assigned TRBD1 or TRBD2 (5 bases each). Between the trimmed V and J ends, which lost 3 bases and 2 bases, there was a span of 13 bases. The germline V gene has CDR1 SGHNT and CDR2 YYREEE (reference sequence). There are 15 residues in the CDR3. CDR3 in amino acids: CASSSGTSTTDTQYF. The DNA for the CDR3 is TGTGCCAGCAGCTCGGGGACCTCTACCACAGATACGCAGTATTTT.

This chain joins TRBV27 and TRBJ1-1; 8 bases are a match to TRBD1. V shed 7 bases, J shed 1 base, and the junction held 11 bases outside the gene matches. Germline V gene data show CDR1 as MNHEY and CDR2 as SMNVEV (reference sequence). This CDR3 region has 16 residues. CDR3 residues: CASTRPSTGENTEAFF. The DNA for the CDR3 is TGTGCCAGCACCAGACCATCGACAGGGGAGAACACTGAAGCTTTCTTT.

The chain has TRBV3-1 and TRBJ1-2; D perhaps matches TRBD1 (6 bases). Germline CDR1 reads LGHDT; CDR2 reads YNNKEL (reference sequence). V was clipped by 4 bases and J by 0 bases, with 18 bases between them. The CDR3 covers 17 residues. The CDR3 sequence: CASSPLPSQGSNYGYTF. The CDR3 bases are TGTGCCAGCAGCCCACTCCCTTCACAGGGATCTAACTATGGCTACACCTTC.

The rearrangement uses TRBV7-9 and TRBJ1-6; D ambiguous. From germline, CDR1 is SEHNR and CDR2 FQNEAQ (reference sequence). Trimming cost V 5 bases and J 6 bases, with 11 bases left between them. The CDR3 consists of 14 residues. CDR3 amino acids: CASSPQTLNSPLHF. The CDR3 DNA follows: TGTGCCAGCAGCCCTCAGACACTTAATTCACCCCTCCACTTT. The full variable domain, its missing parts supplied by reference TRBV7-9 and TRBJ1-6, is DTGVSQNPRHKITKRGQNVTFRCDPISEHNRLYWYRQTLGQGPEFLTYFQNEAQLEKSRLLSDRFSAERPKGSFSTLEIQRTEQGDSAMYLCASSPQTLNSPLHFGNGTRLTVT.

This clonotype has just a few counts. J is TRBJ2-1 and V is TRBV5-1; 9 nucleotides agree with TRBD2. CDR3 size: 16 residues. V shed 3 bases and J 1 base; nucleotides not matched to a gene: 5. Germline V gene sequence: CDR1 SGHRS, CDR2 YFSETQ. The CDR3 DNA sequence: TGCGCCAGCAGCTCCTCAGCGGGGGGATCCTACAATGAGCAGTTCTTC. Residues: CASSSSAGGSYNEQFF.

CDR3 amino acids: CASSLFPGDEQYF. Here the CDR3 DNA reads TGTGCCAGCAGTTTATTTCCTGGGGACGAGCAGTACTTC. V is TRBV12-3 or TRBV12-4 and J is TRBJ2-7; D remains ambiguous. CDR3 length equals 13 residues. V lost 2 bases, J lost 5 bases, and 10 bases lay in between.

This clonotype was seen more than once but under ten times. V and J are TRBV6-1 and TRBJ2-5; D not certain. Trimming stripped 1 base from V and 1 base from J, with 4 bases between. The CDR3 has 13 amino acids. Germline V gene lookup returns CDR1 MNHNS and CDR2 SASEGT. The DNA of the CDR3 is TGTGCCAGCAGTGAAGACAGCCAAGAGACCCAGTACTTC. It codes for CASSEDSQETQYF.

In its sample, this clonotype was seen many times. The chain uses TRBV7-2 and TRBJ2-3, with 7 bases identical to TRBD1. CDR1 is SGHTA, CDR2 FQGNSA, per germline. The junction had 3 bases not matched to a gene; V was cut back by 4 bases and J by 2 bases. The CDR3 totals 14 residues. CDR3 in DNA: TGTGCCAGCAGCTGGGACAGTTACACAGATACGCAGTATTTT. This translates into CASSWDSYTDTQYF.

This clonotype was observed at least ten times. The J gene is TRBJ2-7, the V gene TRBV7-3, with 10 bases matching TRBD1. Trimming took 5 bases from V and 6 from J; bases not matched to a gene: 4. The CDR3 totals 13 residues. Germline values: CDR1 SGHTA, CDR2 FQGTGA. The CDR3 reads CASSRDRGLEQYF. DNA for the CDR3: TGTGCCAGCAGCCGAGACAGGGGGCTCGAGCAGTACTTC.

The chain employs TRBV7-2 and TRBJ1-6; no clear D. Looked up from germline, CDR1 is SGHTA and CDR2 is FQGNSA. V lost 1 base to trimming and J lost 5 bases, with 6 bases between them. The CDR3 extends over 14 amino acids. The CDR3: CASSLGSHNSPLHF. The CDR3 coding sequence is TGTGCCAGCAGCTTAGGCAGTCATAATTCACCCCTCCACTTT.

This clonotype has a handful of counts. The rearrangement joins TRBV6-1 to TRBJ2-2, with D tentatively TRBD1 (6 bases). The CDR3 is 15 residues long. Per germline, CDR1 MNHNS and CDR2 SASEGT. Trimming took off 7 bases at V and 4 bases at J, with 16 bases between the two ends. The CDR3 nucleotides are TGTGCCAGCAAGGAGCAGGGGTTGACCACCGGGGAGCTGTTTTTT. Its translation is CASKEQGLTTGELFF.

The genes are TRBV19 and TRBJ2-1, with 8 bases identical to TRBD2. Germline V lookup: CDR1 LNHDA, CDR2 SQIVND (reference sequence). This CDR3 is built from 14 residues. V shed 5 bases and J 8 bases; nucleotides not matched to a gene: 8. The CDR3 region has the DNA TGTGCCAGTAGTTTCCGCGGGAGGAACGATGAGCAGTTCTTC. This encodes CASSFRGRNDEQFF.

This clonotype came up many times. The rearrangement joins TRBV4-1 to TRBJ2-1; 16 bases map to TRBD2. There are 23 residues in the CDR3. Germline assignment: CDR1 MGHRA and CDR2 YSYEKL. J lost 7 bases, V lost 4 bases, and 25 bases had no gene match. The CDR3 is CASSLTGTSGTSGRAGGGNEQFF. CDR3 sequence (DNA): TGCGCCAGCAGCCTAACCGGGACCTCCGGGACTAGCGGGAGGGCGGGGGGGGGAAATGAGCAGTTCTTC.

This chain joins TRBV19 and TRBJ1-2; TRBD1 might be the D (6 bases). CDR1 LNHDA and CDR2 SQIVND come from the germline V gene (reference sequence). With 5 bases removed from V and 6 bases from J, the gap between germline ends came to 16 bases. This CDR3 contains 14 residues. The CDR3 coding sequence is TGTGCCAGTAGTCCGAGACAGGATTCTCATGGCTACACCTTC. It is translated as CASSPRQDSHGYTF. The variable domain in full, completed from reference TRBV19 and TRBJ1-2, reads DGGITQSPKYLFRKEGQNVTLSCEQNLNHDAMYWYRQDPGQGLRLIYYSQIVNDFQKGDIAEGYSVSREKKESFPLTVTSAQKNPTAFYLCASSPRQDSHGYTFGSGTRLTVV.

The chain links TRBV7-3 to TRBJ2-7; the match to TRBD1 covers 9 bases. CDR1 is SGHTA and CDR2 is FQGTGA in the germline V gene. This CDR3 contains 15 residues. The trim removed 2 bases at V and 3 bases at J, leaving 5 bases unmatched. CDR3: CASSLLTGQGYEQYF. CDR3 nucleotides: TGTGCCAGCAGCTTACTTACGGGACAGGGCTACGAGCAGTACTTC.

This clonotype turned up a few times. The chain joins TRBV6-1 to TRBJ2-1, with a tentative D call TRBD2 (6 bases). Trimming removed 5 bases at V and 9 bases at J, with 11 bases between. The V gene's germline CDR1 is MNHNS and CDR2 SASEGT. There are 12 residues in the CDR3. The CDR3 reads CASSYWRGEQFF. CDR3 DNA: TGTGCCAGCAGTTATTGGCGGGGTGAGCAGTTCTTC.

The V and J genes are TRBV6-2 or TRBV6-3 and TRBJ2-1; D might be TRBD1 or TRBD2, each matching 5 bases. The germline V gene encodes CDR1 MNHEY and CDR2 SVGEGT. V shed 5 bases and J shed 4 bases, with 18 bases lying between them. The CDR3 totals 16 residues. The CDR3 region is CASSPLDRREYNEQFF. CDR3 bases: TGTGCCAGCAGTCCCCTTGACAGAAGGGAGTACAATGAGCAGTTCTTC.

This clonotype was recorded at least ten times. The chain combines TRBV28 with TRBJ2-5, with 8 bases matching TRBD1. CDR1 MDHEN and CDR2 SYDVKM come from the germline V gene. V gave up 2 bases and J gave up 5 bases; unmatched junction bases: 7. This CDR3 comprises 15 residues. The DNA of the CDR3 is TGTGCCAGCAGTTTAGAGCAGGGGGCCGGTGAGACCCAGTACTTC. This gives the protein CASSLEQGAGETQYF. Looking up the rest from reference TRBV28 and TRBJ2-5 gives the full variable domain: DVKVTQSSRYLVKRTGEKVFLECVQDMDHENMFWYRQDPGLGLRLIYFSYDVKMKEKGDIPEGYSVSREKKERFSLILESASTNQTSMYLCASSLEQGAGETQYFGPGTRLLVL.

CDR3 in DNA: TGCAGTGCTAGAGGTTGGGTGGATGAAGCTGGAAACACCATATATTTT. Translation gives CSARGWVDEAGNTIYF. The rearrangement joins TRBV20-1 to TRBJ1-3; no reliable D call. The V gene's germline CDR1 is DFQATT and CDR2 SNEGSKA (reference sequence). This CDR3 region has 16 residues. Trimming took off 1 base at V and 2 bases at J, with 15 bases between the two ends.

This clonotype has just a few counts. The chain couples TRBV10-3 to TRBJ2-5; 7 bases are shared with TRBD1. This CDR3 has 14 residues. After removal of 6 bases from V and 2 bases from J, the junction contained 6 bases not matched to a gene. The germline CDR1 and CDR2 sequences are ENHRY and SYGVKD. CDR3: CAIRQGSVQETQYF. DNA for the CDR3: TGTGCCATCAGACAGGGGTCTGTACAAGAGACCCAGTACTTC.